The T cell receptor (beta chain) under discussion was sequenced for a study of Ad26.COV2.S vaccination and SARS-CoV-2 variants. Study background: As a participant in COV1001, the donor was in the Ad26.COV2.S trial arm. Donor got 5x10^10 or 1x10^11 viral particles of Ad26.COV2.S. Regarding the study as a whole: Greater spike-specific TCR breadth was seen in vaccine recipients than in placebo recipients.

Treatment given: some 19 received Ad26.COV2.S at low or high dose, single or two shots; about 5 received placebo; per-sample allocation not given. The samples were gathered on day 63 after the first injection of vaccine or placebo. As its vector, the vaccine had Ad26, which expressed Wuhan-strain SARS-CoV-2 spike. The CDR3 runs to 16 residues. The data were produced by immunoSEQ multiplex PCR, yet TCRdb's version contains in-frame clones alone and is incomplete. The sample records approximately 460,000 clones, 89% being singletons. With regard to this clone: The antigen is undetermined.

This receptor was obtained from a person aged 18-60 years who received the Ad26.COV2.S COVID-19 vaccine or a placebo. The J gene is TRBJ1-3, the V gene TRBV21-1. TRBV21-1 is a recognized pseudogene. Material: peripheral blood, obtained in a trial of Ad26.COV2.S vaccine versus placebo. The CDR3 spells CASSQDLSQSGNTIYF. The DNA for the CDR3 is TGTGCCAGCAGCCAGGACCTCTCCCAATCTGGAAACACCATATATTTT.